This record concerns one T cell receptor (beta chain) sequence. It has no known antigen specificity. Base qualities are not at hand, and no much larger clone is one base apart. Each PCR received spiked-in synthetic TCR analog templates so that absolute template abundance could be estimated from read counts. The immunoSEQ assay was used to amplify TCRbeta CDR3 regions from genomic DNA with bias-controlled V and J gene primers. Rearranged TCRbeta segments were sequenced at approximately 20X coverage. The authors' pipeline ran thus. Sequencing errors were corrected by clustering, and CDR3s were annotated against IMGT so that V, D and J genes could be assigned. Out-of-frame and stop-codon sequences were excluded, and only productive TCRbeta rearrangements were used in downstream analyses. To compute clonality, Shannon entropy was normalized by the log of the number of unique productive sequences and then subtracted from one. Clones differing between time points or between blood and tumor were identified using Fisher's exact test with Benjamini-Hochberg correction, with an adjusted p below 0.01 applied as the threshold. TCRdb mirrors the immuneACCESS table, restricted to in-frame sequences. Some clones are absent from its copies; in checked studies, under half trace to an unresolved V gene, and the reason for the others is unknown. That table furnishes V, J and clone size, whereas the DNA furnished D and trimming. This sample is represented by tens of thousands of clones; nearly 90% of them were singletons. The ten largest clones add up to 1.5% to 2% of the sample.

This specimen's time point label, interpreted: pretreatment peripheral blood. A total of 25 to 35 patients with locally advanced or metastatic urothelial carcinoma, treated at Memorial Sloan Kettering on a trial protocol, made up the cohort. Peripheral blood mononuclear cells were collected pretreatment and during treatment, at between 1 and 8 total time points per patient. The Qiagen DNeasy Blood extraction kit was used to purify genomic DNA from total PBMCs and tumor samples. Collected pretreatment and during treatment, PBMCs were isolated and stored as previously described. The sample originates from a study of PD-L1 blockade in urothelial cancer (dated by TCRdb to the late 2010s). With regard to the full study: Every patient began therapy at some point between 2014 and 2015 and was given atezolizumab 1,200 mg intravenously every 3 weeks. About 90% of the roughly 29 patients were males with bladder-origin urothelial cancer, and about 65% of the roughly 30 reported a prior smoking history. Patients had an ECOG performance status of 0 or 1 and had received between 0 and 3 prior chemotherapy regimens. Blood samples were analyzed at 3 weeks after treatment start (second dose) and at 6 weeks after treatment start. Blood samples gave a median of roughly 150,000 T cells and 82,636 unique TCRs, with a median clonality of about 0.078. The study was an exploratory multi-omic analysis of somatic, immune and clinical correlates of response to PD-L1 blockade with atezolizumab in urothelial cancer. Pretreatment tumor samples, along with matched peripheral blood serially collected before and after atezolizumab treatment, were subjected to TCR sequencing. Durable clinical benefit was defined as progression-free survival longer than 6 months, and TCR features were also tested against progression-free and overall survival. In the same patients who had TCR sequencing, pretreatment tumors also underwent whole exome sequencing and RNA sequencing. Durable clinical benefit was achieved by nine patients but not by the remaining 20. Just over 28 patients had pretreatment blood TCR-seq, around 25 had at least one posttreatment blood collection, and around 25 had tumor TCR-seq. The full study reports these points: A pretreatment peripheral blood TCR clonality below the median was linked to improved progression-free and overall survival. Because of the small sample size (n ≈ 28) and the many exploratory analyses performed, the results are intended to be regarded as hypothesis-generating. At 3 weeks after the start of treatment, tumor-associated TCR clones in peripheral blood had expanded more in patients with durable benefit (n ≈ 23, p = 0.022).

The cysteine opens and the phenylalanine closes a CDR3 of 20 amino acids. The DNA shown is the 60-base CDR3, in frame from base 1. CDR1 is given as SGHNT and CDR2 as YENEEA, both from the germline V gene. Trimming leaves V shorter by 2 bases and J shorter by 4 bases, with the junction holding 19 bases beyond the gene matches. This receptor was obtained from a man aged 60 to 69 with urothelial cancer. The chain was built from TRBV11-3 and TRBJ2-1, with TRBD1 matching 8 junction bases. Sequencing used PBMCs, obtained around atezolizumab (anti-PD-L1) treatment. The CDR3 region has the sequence CASSLPWAGTGVADYNEQFF. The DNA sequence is TGTGCCAGCAGCTTACCATGGGCAGGGACAGGAGTAGCGGATTACAATGAGCAGTTCTTC. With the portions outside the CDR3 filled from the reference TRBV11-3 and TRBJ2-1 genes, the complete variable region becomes EAGVVQSPRYKIIEKKQPVAFWCNPISGHNTLYWYLQNLGQGPELLIRYENEEAVDDSQLPKDRFSAERLKGVDSTLKIQPAELGDSAVYLCASSLPWAGTGVADYNEQFFGPGTRLTVL.